The entry below describes one T cell receptor beta chain. This specimen comes from a study of blood T cell repertoires in COVID-19. Whole-study context: The cDNA or gDNA used as material had been derived from T cells, B-cell-depleted T cells, or PBMCs.

CDR1 SGDLS and CDR2 YYNGEE come from the germline V gene. V was trimmed by 2 bases and J by 0 bases, leaving 20 bases between them. The CDR3 totals 19 residues. This table comes from immunoSEQ multiplex PCR, and its TCRdb copy is limited to in-frame clones, with some not included. The sample includes hundreds of thousands of clones, approximately 90% of them seen just once. This TCR was recovered from a woman in her twenties or thirties with COVID-19, enrolled during active disease. Sequenced sample: peripheral blood. The genes are TRBV9 and TRBJ2-2; no firm D call. The CDR3 is CASSVSQSGQRANTGELFF. In DNA, the CDR3 is TGTGCCAGCAGCGTTAGCCAGTCCGGCCAGCGAGCGAACACCGGGGAGCTGTTTTTT.